Shown below are 8 T cell receptor beta chains from a single sample sequenced in a study of graft-versus-host responses after intestinal transplantation. Method: immunoSEQ multiplex PCR; TCRdb's copy keeps in-frame clones and lacks some. In the table there are 13,000 to 15,000 clones, about 33% of which are singletons. The material sequenced was alloreactive CD4+ T cells from a mixed lymphocyte reaction culture, taken before intestinal transplant. Stated subset: CFSE-low proliferating T cells sorted from roughly six-day pre-transplant mixed lymphocyte reaction (GvH or HvG direction). The receptors were sampled from a human patient who received an intestinal transplant.

The CDR3 nucleotides read TGTGCCAGTAGTTCAACGTCGACAAAATCACAAAGTCGGGCCAACGTCCTGACTTTC. Its translation: CASSSTSTKSQSRANVLTF. The chain links TRBV19 to TRBJ2-6, with D hard to call. This CDR3 has 19 amino acids. Germline-derived CDR1 and CDR2 are LNHDA and SQIVND (reference sequence). Trimming removed 5 bases at V and 5 bases at J, with 25 bases between.

The rearrangement links TRBV12-5 to TRBJ2-1; D may be TRBD1 (5 bases). Germline assignment: CDR1 LGHNT and CDR2 FRNRAP. The CDR3 has 14 residues. Deletions cut 3 bases from V and 2 bases from J, with 8 bases between. The CDR3 reads CASGFAGTYNEQFF. The CDR3 coding sequence is TGTGCTAGTGGTTTTGCAGGGACCTACAATGAGCAGTTCTTC.

This clone was seen more than once but under ten times. This chain connects TRBV7-2 to TRBJ1-2; D is uncertain. CDR1 and CDR2 from the germline V gene are SGHTA and FQGNSA. The CDR3 runs 14 residues. V dropped 0 bases and J dropped 4 bases, with 9 bases sitting between them. This CDR3 reads CASSLAGGGYGYTF. In DNA form, the CDR3 reads TGTGCCAGCAGCTTAGCGGGCGGAGGCTATGGCTACACCTTC.

This sequence joins TRBV7-2 and TRBJ2-7; the D gene is possibly TRBD1 (5 bases). The V and J ends lost 0 bases and 4 bases respectively, with 13 bases between them. This CDR3 spans 15 amino acids. Germline V gene data show CDR1 as SGHTA and CDR2 as FQGNSA. The CDR3 nucleotides are TGTGCCAGCAGCTTAGCAGGGGCCAGGGTTTACGAGCAGTACTTC. Residues: CASSLAGARVYEQYF. Combining the CDR3 with reference TRBV7-2 and TRBJ2-7 gives the whole variable domain GAGVSQSPSNKVTEKGKDVELRCDPISGHTALYWYRQSLGQGLEFLIYFQGNSAPDKSGLPSDRFSAERTGGSVSTLTIQRTQQEDSAVYLCASSLAGARVYEQYFGPGTRLTVT.

The chain is built from TRBV10-1 and TRBJ2-5; 13 bases map to TRBD2. The length of the CDR3 is 15 residues. The V segment lost 4 bases and the J segment 3 bases; nucleotides outside the gene matches: 2. The germline CDR1 and CDR2 sequences are WNHNN and SYGVQD (reference sequence). CDR3 protein: CASSAGLAGEETQYF. In nucleotides, the CDR3 is TGCGCCAGCAGTGCCGGACTAGCGGGAGAAGAGACCCAGTACTTC.

This clone was seen only a few times. The V and J genes are TRBV5-1 and TRBJ2-7; 14 bases align to TRBD2. This CDR3 region has 15 residues. Germline trimming cut 4 bases from V and 9 bases from J; bases unmatched to any gene: 9. CDR1 is SGHRS and CDR2 is YFSETQ in the germline V gene. The CDR3, as DNA: TGCGCCAGCAGCGGACTAGCGGGAGGCTTTACTCGGCAGTACTTC. Its translation is CASSGLAGGFTRQYF.

This clone has more than one count but fewer than ten. The genes are TRBV5-1 and TRBJ1-6; perhaps TRBD1 as D (6 bases). V dropped 7 bases and J dropped 2 bases, with 7 bases sitting between them. Germline V gives CDR1 SGHRS, CDR2 YFSETQ. This CDR3 has 13 residues. For the CDR3, the DNA is TGCGCCAGCCGGGACACCTATAATTCACCCCTCCACTTT. Translating it yields CASRDTYNSPLHF. Full variable domain (outside the CDR3, taken from reference TRBV5-1 and TRBJ1-6): KAGVTQTPRYLIKTRGQQVTLSCSPISGHRSVSWYQQTPGQGLQFLFEYFSETQRNKGNFPGRFSGRQFSNSRSEMNVSTLELGDSALYLCASRDTYNSPLHFGNGTRLTVT.

This clone was observed a few times. The chain combines TRBV7-2 with TRBJ1-1; D unresolved. This CDR3 has 13 amino acids. Germline V gives CDR1 SGHTA, CDR2 FQGNSA. V lost 1 base, J lost 1 base, and 4 bases lay in between. CDR3 amino acids: CASSLGRNTEAFF. The DNA for the CDR3 is TGTGCCAGCAGCTTAGGCCGGAACACTGAAGCTTTCTTT.